The sequence of this T cell receptor (beta chain) was determined in a study of blood T cell repertoires in COVID-19. Across the whole study: Sources were T cells, B-cell-depleted T cells, or PBMCs; the material itself was cDNA or gDNA.

Per the original methods: Reference gene primer amplification yielded estimated nucleated cell counts. Data came from immunoSEQ multiplex PCR; TCRdb stores just in-frame clones and leaves some out. V and J calls and clone size are given by that table; D and trimming were obtained from the DNA. The data hold under 250,000 clones, with more than 70% observed a single time. Losses at the gene ends were 0 bases for V and 6 bases for J; bases not matched to a gene: 5. Per the germline V gene, CDR1 is SGHVS and CDR2 is FNYEAQ. The CDR3 length is 15 residues. Cohorts were determined from participant-reported clinical history.

This receptor was taken from a man younger than 45 with acute COVID-19. Sequencing was performed on PBMCs or T cells enriched from blood (not recorded which). The chain recombines TRBV7-6 with TRBJ2-1; 7 bases fit TRBD2. The CDR3 coding sequence is TGTGCCAGCAGCTTAGCTTCCGGACTAGGCAATGAGCAGTTCTTC. It translates to CASSLASGLGNEQFF.